The sequence of this T cell receptor (beta chain) was determined in a study of blood T cell repertoires in COVID-19. About the study: Acute and convalescent COVID-19 samples came from the United States, Italy and Spain. The cDNA or gDNA used as material had been derived from T cells, B-cell-depleted T cells, or PBMCs.

This clone has only one observation. Trimming pared 0 bases from V and 4 bases from J, leaving 13 bases between. The CDR3 has 15 residues. Germline CDR1 is GTSNPN and CDR2 is SVGIG (reference sequence). Per the study methods: Reference gene primers were amplified, and this amplification served to estimate nucleated cell counts. The method was immunoSEQ multiplex PCR; TCRdb's version includes in-frame clones alone and lacks a portion of them. The D gene and trimming were derived from the DNA, and the V and J assignments and clone size from that table. The profile shows fewer than 450,000 clones, around nine tenths of them singletons.

The chain has TRBV30 and TRBJ1-5, with D tentatively TRBD1 (6 bases). This TCR came from a woman aged 70-85 years with COVID-19, enrolled during active disease. The source material was peripheral blood. The CDR3, as DNA: TGTGCCTGGAGTGTCCCGGGACAATCAAATCAGCCCCAGCATTTT. This encodes CAWSVPGQSNQPQHF.